The next 5 T cell receptor beta chains were all read from a single sample in a study of T cell responses to AZD1222 COVID-19 vaccine. TCRdb's copy holds only in-frame clones and misses some; the assay was immunoSEQ multiplex PCR. The sample gives roughly 140,000 clones, 70% to 90% of which show up once; about 3.5% is in the top ten. The specimen comprised peripheral blood, sampled on day 0 of AZD1222 vaccination. The receptors shown here come from an adult in good health.

Here the CDR3 reads CASSAGTGASTDTQYF. The CDR3 DNA reads as TGTGCCAGCAGTGCTGGGACAGGCGCTAGCACAGATACGCAGTATTTT. V gene TRBV6-2 or TRBV6-3 combines with J gene TRBJ2-3; 8 nucleotides match TRBD1. The CDR3 spans 16 residues. V shed 5 bases and J 0 bases; nucleotides not matched to a gene: 7. CDR1 is MNHEY and CDR2 is SVGEGT in the germline V gene.

The chain combines TRBV7-9 with TRBJ2-7; D gene unclear. V shed 5 bases and J shed 5 bases, with 10 bases lying between them. Per germline, CDR1 SEHNR and CDR2 FQNEAQ (reference sequence). The CDR3 length is 12 residues. The CDR3 sequence is CASSPRPNEQYF. For the CDR3, the DNA is TGTGCCAGCAGCCCTCGACCCAACGAGCAGTACTTC. The full variable domain, with the rest looked up from reference TRBV7-9 and TRBJ2-7, is DTGVSQNPRHKITKRGQNVTFRCDPISEHNRLYWYRQTLGQGPEFLTYFQNEAQLEKSRLLSDRFSAERPKGSFSTLEIQRTEQGDSAMYLCASSPRPNEQYFGPGTRLTVT.

The chain couples TRBV6-5 to TRBJ2-7; the match to TRBD1 covers 7 bases. CDR3 length equals 13 residues. Germline CDR1 MNHEY, CDR2 SVGAGI. J gave up 4 bases and V 11 bases, and 11 bases lay outside the gene matches. The CDR3 nucleotides are TGTGCCTCTCGTCGTAGGGGGCGGTACGAGCAGTACTTC. This translates into CASRRRGRYEQYF.

The chain is built from TRBV7-2 and TRBJ1-5; D may be TRBD1 (5 bases). The germline V and J ends were trimmed by 4 bases and 0 bases, with 10 bases remaining between them. The CDR3 covers 15 residues. Germline V lookup: CDR1 SGHTA, CDR2 FQGNSA. CDR3 amino acids: CASSSAGYSNQPQHF. The CDR3, as DNA: TGTGCCAGCAGCTCGGCAGGGTATAGCAATCAGCCCCAGCATTTT.

The gene calls are TRBV19 and TRBJ1-1, with TRBD1 matching over 7 bases. The junction had 5 bases not matched to a gene; V was cut back by 6 bases and J by 1 base. Germline CDR1 reads LNHDA; CDR2 reads SQIVND (reference sequence). The CDR3 spans 14 residues. In nucleotides, the CDR3 is TGTGCCAGTAGACCACAGGGGAGGAACACTGAAGCTTTCTTT. Residues: CASRPQGRNTEAFF. The full variable domain, in which reference TRBV19 and TRBJ1-1 provide the parts outside the CDR3, is DGGITQSPKYLFRKEGQNVTLSCEQNLNHDAMYWYRQDPGQGLRLIYYSQIVNDFQKGDIAEGYSVSREKKESFPLTVTSAQKNPTAFYLCASRPQGRNTEAFFGQGTRLTVV.